Reported below is one T cell receptor (beta chain). Its target is unknown. This specimen comes from a study of cytotoxic CD8 clonotypes in ibrutinib-treated CLL. Overall study: Response samples came after a median roughly twelve months of treatment, range 6 to 36. General observations from the study: Patients had baseline clonality above age-matched healthy donors, and this clonality moved with circulating CD8+ T-cell counts. The public clonotypes identified were infrequent and showed contraction or stability on treatment.

Only in-frame clones appear in the TCRdb table, and some are missing; sequencing was by immunoSEQ multiplex PCR. The table lists hundreds of thousands of clones, under 80% of them singletons. Germline CDR1 MNHEY, CDR2 SMNVEV (reference sequence). The CDR3 runs to 13 residues. V shed 4 bases and J shed 6 bases, with 12 bases lying between them. The chain is built from TRBV27 and TRBJ1-1; D is unresolved. The sample was PBMCs, taken after 24 months of ibrutinib treatment. This sequence originates from a human donor with chronic lymphocytic leukemia. Written as DNA, the CDR3 is TGTGCCAGCAGTTCCTTAGTGATCCCTGAAGCTTTCTTT. This codes for CASSSLVIPEAFF.